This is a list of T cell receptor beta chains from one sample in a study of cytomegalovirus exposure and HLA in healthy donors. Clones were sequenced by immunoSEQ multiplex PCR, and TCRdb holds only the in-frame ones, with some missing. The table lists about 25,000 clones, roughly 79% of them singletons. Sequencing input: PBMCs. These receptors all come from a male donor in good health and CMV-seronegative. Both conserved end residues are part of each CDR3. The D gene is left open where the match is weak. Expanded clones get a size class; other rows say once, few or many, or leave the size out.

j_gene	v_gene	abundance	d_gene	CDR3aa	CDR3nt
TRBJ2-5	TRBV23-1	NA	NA	CASSQSRGTLPQETQYF	TGCGCCAGCAGTCAATCTCGGGGGACGCTTCCCCAAGAGACCCAGTACTTC
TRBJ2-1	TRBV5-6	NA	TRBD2	CASSFLTSGESNEQFF	TGTGCCAGCAGCTTCCTGACTAGCGGGGAATCCAATGAGCAGTTCTTC
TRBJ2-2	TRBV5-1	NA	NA	CASSLVDTGELFF	TGCGCCAGCAGCTTGGTAGACACCGGGGAGCTGTTTTTT
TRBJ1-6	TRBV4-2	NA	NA	CASSHWATENNSPLHF	TGTGCCAGCAGCCACTGGGCGACAGAGAATAATTCACCCCTCCACTTT
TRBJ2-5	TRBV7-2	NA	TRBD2	CASSLGTSGGPNLETQYF	TGTGCCAGCAGCTTGGGGACTAGCGGGGGGCCCAATCTTGAGACCCAGTACTTC
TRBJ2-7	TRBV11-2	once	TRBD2	CASSFRAGGSYEQYF	TGTGCCAGCAGCTTCCGCGCGGGAGGGTCCTACGAGCAGTACTTC
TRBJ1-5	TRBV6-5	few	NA	CASSYSKPGGNQPQHF	TGTGCCAGCAGTTACTCGAAGCCAGGGGGCAATCAGCCCCAGCATTTT
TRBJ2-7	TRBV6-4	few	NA	CASKQSPSSYEQYF	TGTGCCAGCAAGCAATCCCCGAGCTCCTACGAGCAGTACTTC
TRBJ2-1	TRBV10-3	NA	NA	CAIGDLLGWAGEQFF	TGTGCCATCGGGGACTTATTAGGATGGGCCGGTGAGCAGTTCTTC
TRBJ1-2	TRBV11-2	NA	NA	CASSPDFSLNNYGYTF	TGTGCCAGCAGCCCGGACTTTTCCCTAAACAACTATGGCTACACCTTC
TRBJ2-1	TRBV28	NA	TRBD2	CASSSPTSGIYHNEQFF	TGTGCCAGCAGTTCTCCTACTAGCGGGATATACCACAATGAGCAGTTCTTC
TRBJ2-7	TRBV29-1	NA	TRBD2	CSVVGKPSGSSYEQYF	TGCAGCGTTGTTGGGAAACCAAGCGGGAGCTCCTACGAGCAGTACTTC
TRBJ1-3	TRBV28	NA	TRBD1	CASSFIGTGGFGNTIYF	TGTGCCAGCAGTTTCATTGGGACAGGGGGCTTCGGAAACACCATATATTTT
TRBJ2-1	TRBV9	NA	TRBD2	CASSVSSGKYNEQFF	TGTGCCAGCAGCGTAAGTAGCGGGAAATACAATGAGCAGTTCTTC
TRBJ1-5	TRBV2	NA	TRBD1	CASRRGDRNQPQHF	TGTGCCAGCCGCCGTGGGGACAGAAATCAGCCCCAGCATTTT
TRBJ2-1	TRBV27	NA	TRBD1	CASRRSPGQGYNEQFF	TGTGCCAGCAGGCGTTCCCCGGGACAGGGCTACAATGAGCAGTTCTTC
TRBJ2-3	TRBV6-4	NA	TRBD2	CASSDSTSGGADTQYF	TGTGCCAGCAGTGACTCGACTAGCGGGGGGGCAGATACGCAGTATTTT
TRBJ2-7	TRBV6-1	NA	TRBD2	CATTSVNTYEQYF	TGTGCCACGACTAGCGTAAACACCTACGAGCAGTACTTC
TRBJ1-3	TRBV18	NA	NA	CASSRMSGNENTIYF	TGTGCCAGCTCACGTATGTCAGGGAATGAAAACACCATATATTTT
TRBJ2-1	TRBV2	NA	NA	CANPGLQTNNEQFF	TGTGCCAACCCGGGACTCCAGACCAACAATGAGCAGTTCTTC
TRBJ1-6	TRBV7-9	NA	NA	CSSSFDSSPLHF	TGTTCCAGCAGCTTCGATAGTTCACCCCTCCACTTT
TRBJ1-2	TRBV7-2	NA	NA	CASSLGEVRQAGGYTF	TGTGCCAGCAGCTTAGGGGAGGTCAGGCAGGCCGGTGGCTACACCTTC
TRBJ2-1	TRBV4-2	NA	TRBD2	CASSPSTSGRNEQFF	TGTGCCAGCAGCCCGTCGACTAGCGGTCGGAATGAGCAGTTCTTC
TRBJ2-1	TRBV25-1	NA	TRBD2	CASRAGVVDEQFF	TGTGCCAGCAGGGCGGGAGTGGTGGATGAGCAGTTCTTC
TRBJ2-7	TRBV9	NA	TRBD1	CASSVAGTGFSYEQYF	TGTGCCAGCAGCGTAGCCGGGACAGGATTCTCCTACGAGCAGTACTTC
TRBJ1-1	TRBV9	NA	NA	CASSVEGRVGTEAFF	TGTGCCAGCAGCGTAGAAGGGCGGGTAGGTACTGAAGCTTTCTTT
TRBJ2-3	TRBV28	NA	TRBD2	CASSLTSDRSTDTQYF	TGTGCCAGCAGCCTGACTAGCGATAGGAGTACAGATACGCAGTATTTT
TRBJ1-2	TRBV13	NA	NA	CASSLSGWGYTF	TGTGCCAGCAGCTTATCGGGTTGGGGCTACACCTTC
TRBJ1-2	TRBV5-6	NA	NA	CASSGGDFGLSRGYTF	TGTGCCAGCAGCGGGGGGGATTTCGGTCTTTCGAGGGGCTACACCTTC
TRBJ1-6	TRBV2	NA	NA	CASSIQASDSPLHF	TGTGCCAGCAGCATACAGGCCTCCGATTCACCCCTCCACTTT
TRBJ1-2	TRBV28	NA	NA	CASTTTGIGYTF	TGTGCCAGCACCACTACAGGGATCGGCTACACCTTC
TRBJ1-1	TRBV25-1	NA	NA	CASRGSGLWGEAFF	TGTGCCAGCAGGGGCTCGGGACTTTGGGGTGAAGCTTTCTTT
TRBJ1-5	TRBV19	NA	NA	CASRLTATAGQPQHF	TGTGCCAGTAGACTTACAGCGACAGCGGGTCAGCCCCAGCATTTT
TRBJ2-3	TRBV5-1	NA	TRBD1	CASNLGTGSNTDTQYF	TGCGCCAGCAACTTAGGGACAGGGTCAAACACAGATACGCAGTATTTT
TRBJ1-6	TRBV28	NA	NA	CASSGDGVGSPLHF	TGTGCCAGTTCGGGGGACGGAGTAGGGTCACCCCTCCACTTT
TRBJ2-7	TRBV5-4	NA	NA	CASSLGGAGVYYEQYF	TGTGCCAGCAGCTTGGGTGGGGCTGGGGTTTACTACGAGCAGTACTTC
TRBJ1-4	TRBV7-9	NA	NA	CASSLARGRSNEKLFF	TGTGCCAGCAGCTTAGCGCGGGGGCGAAGTAATGAAAAACTGTTTTTT
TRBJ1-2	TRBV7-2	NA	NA	CASSLTGYGYTF	TGTGCCAGCAGCCTTACCGGCTATGGCTACACCTTC
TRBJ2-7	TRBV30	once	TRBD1	CAWSVGTGGYEQYF	TGTGCCTGGAGTGTAGGGACAGGAGGTTACGAGCAGTACTTC
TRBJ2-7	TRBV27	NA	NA	CASSRRSGDEQYF	TGTGCCAGCAGTCGAAGGTCGGGAGACGAGCAGTACTTC
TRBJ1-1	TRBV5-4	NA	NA	CASRGGDGTEAFF	TGTGCCAGCAGAGGTGGAGATGGCACTGAAGCTTTCTTT
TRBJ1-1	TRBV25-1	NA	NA	CASSEYPGREAFF	TGTGCCAGCAGTGAATATCCGGGGAGGGAGGCTTTCTTT
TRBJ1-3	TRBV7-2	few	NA	CASSPYSSGNTIYF	TGTGCCAGCAGCCCGTATAGCTCTGGAAACACCATATATTTT
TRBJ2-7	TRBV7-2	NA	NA	CASSLLYEQYF	TGTGCCAGCAGCTTACTCTACGAGCAGTACTTC